A single sample is the source of the 23 T cell receptor beta chains below, sequenced in a study of cytomegalovirus exposure and HLA in healthy donors. The primer mix had 60 Vbeta and 13 Jbeta primers. Data came from immunoSEQ multiplex PCR; TCRdb stores just in-frame clones and leaves some out. The table lists over 40,000 clones, about 70% of them singletons. The sample taken for sequencing was PBMCs. The source is a man aged 30-40 years in good health and CMV-seronegative.

The V call is TRBV14, the J call TRBJ1-5, with D possibly matching TRBD1 (6 bases). This CDR3 contains 22 residues. Germline-derived CDR1 and CDR2 are SGHDN and FVKESK. Trimming shortened V by 0 bases and J by 2 bases, and 29 bases separated the two germline ends. The CDR3 region is CASSQEWGQPGQKRERNQPQHF. The CDR3 coding sequence is TGTGCCAGCAGCCAAGAGTGGGGTCAACCGGGACAAAAAAGAGAACGCAATCAGCCCCAGCATTTT.

The V gene is TRBV7-8, the J gene TRBJ1-4; TRBD1 aligns across 10 bases. The V gene end was trimmed by 5 bases and the J gene end by 0 bases; junction bases not matched to a gene: 15. Germline V CDR1 and CDR2: SGHVS, FQNEAQ. The length of the CDR3 is 20 residues. The CDR3 loop reads CASSLWTGGVTTATNEKLFF. The CDR3 DNA is TGTGCCAGCAGCCTCTGGACAGGGGGAGTGACAACTGCAACTAATGAAAAACTGTTTTTT.

The genes are TRBV16 and TRBJ2-1; D perhaps matches TRBD2 (5 bases). The CDR3 spans 13 residues. Trimming took off 4 bases at V and 9 bases at J, with 13 bases between the two ends. Looked up from germline, CDR1 is KGHSY and CDR2 is FQNENV. The CDR3 coding sequence is TGTGCCAGCAGCCGTCCCGGGATTTTTGAGCAGTTCTTC. It is translated as CASSRPGIFEQFF.

This clone turned up a few times. The chain uses TRBV6-5 and TRBJ2-3; 7 nucleotides match TRBD2. Trimming cost V 0 bases and J 2 bases; bases outside gene matches: 5. Germline assignment: CDR1 MNHEY and CDR2 SVGAGI. This CDR3 region has 16 residues. CDR3 residues: CASSYSPGGSTDTQYF. Here the CDR3 DNA reads TGTGCCAGCAGTTACTCTCCGGGAGGTTCCACAGATACGCAGTATTTT.

The genes are TRBV19 and TRBJ2-7, with D perhaps matching TRBD2 (5 bases). The CDR3 runs to 14 residues. Germline assignment: CDR1 LNHDA and CDR2 SQIVND (reference sequence). Trimming shortened V by 3 bases and J by 5 bases, and 14 bases separated the two germline ends. The CDR3 DNA sequence: TGTGCCAGTAGTATGGAGCGGTCGTGGAACGAGCAGTACTTC. It codes for CASSMERSWNEQYF. The full variable domain, with the rest looked up from reference TRBV19 and TRBJ2-7, is DGGITQSPKYLFRKEGQNVTLSCEQNLNHDAMYWYRQDPGQGLRLIYYSQIVNDFQKGDIAEGYSVSREKKESFPLTVTSAQKNPTAFYLCASSMERSWNEQYFGPGTRLTVT.

This clone was seen once. The J gene is TRBJ1-4, the V gene TRBV2; 9 nucleotides agree with TRBD1. J was trimmed by 3 bases and V by 5 bases; bases with no gene match: 4. The CDR3 sequence is 15 residues long. Germline assignment: CDR1 SNHLY and CDR2 FYNNEI. CDR3: CASSRGQGANEKLFF. Written as DNA, the CDR3 is TGTGCCAGCAGTCGGGGACAGGGAGCTAATGAAAAACTGTTTTTT.

The genes are TRBV5-1 and TRBJ1-1, with 9 bases identical to TRBD1. Germline V lookup: CDR1 SGHRS, CDR2 YFSETQ. This CDR3 contains 13 residues. V was clipped by 5 bases and J by 3 bases; unmatched bases: 2. CDR3 region: CASRRTGDTEAFF. DNA of the CDR3: TGCGCCAGCAGAAGGACAGGGGACACTGAAGCTTTCTTT.

V is TRBV25-1 and J is TRBJ2-7; 8 nucleotides agree with TRBD1. Germline CDR1 MGHDK, CDR2 SYGVNS. Trimming at V came to 5 bases and at J to 4 bases, leaving 7 bases not matched to a gene. The CDR3 is 14 amino acids. The CDR3 loop is CASSPQGASYEQYF. The CDR3 bases are TGTGCCAGCAGTCCCCAGGGGGCCTCTTACGAGCAGTACTTC.

The V and J genes are TRBV25-1 and TRBJ2-7, with 10 bases identical to TRBD1. This CDR3 contains 15 residues. The V gene end was trimmed by 8 bases and the J gene end by 2 bases; junction bases not matched to a gene: 9. In germline, CDR1 is MGHDK, CDR2 SYGVNS. The CDR3, as DNA: TGTGCCAGCGGGGACTTGGGACAGGGGACCTACGAGCAGTACTTC. This sequence encodes CASGDLGQGTYEQYF.

The genes are TRBV30 and TRBJ1-2; TRBD1 agrees at 7 bases. J gave up 8 bases and V 4 bases, and 16 bases lay outside the gene matches. The CDR3 is 15 amino acids. The germline CDR1 and CDR2 sequences are GTSNPN and SVGIG (reference sequence). The CDR3 DNA follows: TGTGCCTGGAATAACCCAGGAGGGGGCGCGAAGGGCTACACCTTC. Amino acid sequence: CAWNNPGGGAKGYTF. The entire variable domain, with the rest obtained from reference TRBV30 and TRBJ1-2, is as follows: SQTIHQWPATLVQPVGSPLSLECTVEGTSNPNLYWYRQAAGRGLQLLFYSVGIGQISSEVPQNLSASRPQDRQFILSSKKLLLSDSGFYLCAWNNPGGGAKGYTFGSGTRLTVV.

The V and J genes are TRBV7-2 and TRBJ2-5; TRBD1 is a possible D gene (5 bases). Trimming pared 4 bases from V and 1 base from J, leaving 13 bases between. The CDR3 consists of 15 residues. Germline V lookup: CDR1 SGHTA, CDR2 FQGNSA. Written as DNA, the CDR3 is TGTGCCAGCAGCTCCATAGGGGCAGCCCAAGAGACCCAGTACTTC. Translated: CASSSIGAAQETQYF.

This chain connects TRBV5-1 to TRBJ1-1; a possible D gene is TRBD1 (5 bases). The CDR3 runs to 14 residues. The ends were cut back, 1 base at V and 1 base at J, with 8 bases in the middle. Germline values: CDR1 SGHRS, CDR2 YFSETQ. The CDR3 DNA is TGCGCCAGCAGCTTGTTCGGGGGGAACACTGAAGCTTTCTTT. Amino acids: CASSLFGGNTEAFF.

This clone was seen a few times. In nucleotides, the CDR3 is TGTGCCAGCAGTCCTCCAGGGGCACGGACTGAAGCTTTCTTT. Amino acids: CASSPPGARTEAFF. The rearrangement links TRBV25-1 to TRBJ1-1; maybe TRBD1 (6 bases). Trimming shortened V by 5 bases and J by 5 bases, and 15 bases separated the two germline ends. The CDR3 spans 14 residues. From germline, CDR1 is MGHDK and CDR2 SYGVNS.

The V call is TRBV6-1, the J call TRBJ1-2, with D uncertain. V was clipped by 0 bases and J by 3 bases, with 11 bases between them. CDR1 and CDR2 (germline): MNHNS, SASEGT. This CDR3 region has 15 residues. For the CDR3, the DNA is TGTGCCAGCAGTGAAGCTGTGACTGCCTACTATGGCTACACCTTC. It codes for CASSEAVTAYYGYTF.

DNA of the CDR3: TGTGCCAGCAGTGAATTGTTGAGGGACAGGGGGTTTGTAGGCAATCAGCCCCAGCATTTT. Translating gives CASSELLRDRGFVGNQPQHF. This chain joins TRBV6-1 and TRBJ1-5; 11 bases align to TRBD1. The CDR3 loop spans 20 amino acids. The V and J ends lost 2 bases and 2 bases, in that order; junction bases with no gene match: 14. Germline-derived CDR1 and CDR2 are MNHNS and SASEGT.

This rearrangement joins TRBV25-1 to TRBJ2-5; maybe TRBD2 (5 bases). V shed 8 bases and J shed 1 base, with 11 bases lying between them. The CDR3 length is 13 residues. Per germline, CDR1 MGHDK and CDR2 SYGVNS. The CDR3 DNA follows: TGTGCCAGCCGAGGGAGCGTCCAAGAGACCCAGTACTTC. It yields the protein CASRGSVQETQYF.

The V call is TRBV7-7, the J call TRBJ2-1; D gene unclear. The CDR3 contains 13 residues. V gave up 5 bases and J gave up 9 bases, with 14 bases separating them. CDR1 and CDR2 from the germline V gene are SSHAT and FNYEAQ (reference sequence). The CDR3 DNA reads as TGTGCCAGCAGCCAATCTAGATCTGGTGAGCAGTTCTTC. It specifies CASSQSRSGEQFF.

A word on this clone: Because the CDR3's place on the DNA is in doubt, the DNA is left out and the CDR3 is given as listed by TCRdb. The chain joins TRBV5-1 to TRBJ1-1. The CDR3 spans 18 amino acids, including both terminal residues. Germline loops: CDR1 SGHRS, CDR2 YFSETQ. The CDR3 reads CASRVSVFWRGMDTEAFF.

This chain uses TRBV7-6 with TRBJ1-1; D might be TRBD1 (5 bases). Germline CDR1 is SGHVS and CDR2 is FNYEAQ. This CDR3 has 11 amino acids. Trimming pared 1 base from V and 9 bases from J, leaving 6 bases between. In nucleotides, the CDR3 is TGTGCCAGCAGCTTAGGGACACAAGCTTTCTTT. Its translation: CASSLGTQAFF.

V gene TRBV7-9 combines with J gene TRBJ2-7, with TRBD1 matching over 7 bases. V shed 5 bases, J shed 0 bases, and the junction held 7 bases outside the gene matches. This CDR3 is built from 15 residues. Germline V gene sequence: CDR1 SEHNR, CDR2 FQNEAQ (reference sequence). CDR3 protein: CASSQGDRLSYEQYF. In nucleotides, the CDR3 is TGTGCCAGCAGCCAGGGGGACAGACTCTCCTACGAGCAGTACTTC.

This clone came up a few times. The V gene is TRBV6-5, the J gene TRBJ1-5, with 7 bases matching TRBD1. The CDR3 loop spans 15 amino acids. Germline lookup yields CDR1 MNHEY and CDR2 SVGAGI. V lost 6 bases, J lost 1 base, and 6 bases stayed unmatched. CDR3 coding DNA: TGTGCCAGCAGCGTGGGGACAGCGAGCAATCAGCCCCAGCATTTT. Protein sequence: CASSVGTASNQPQHF.

This rearrangement joins TRBV4-1 to TRBJ2-7; a weak D match, TRBD1 (5 bases). V lost 2 bases, J lost 1 base, and 6 bases lay in between. CDR1 MGHRA and CDR2 YSYEKL come from the germline V gene. This CDR3 has 13 amino acids. In DNA, the CDR3 is TGCGCCAGCAGCCAACAGGGATCCTACGAGCAGTACTTC. This codes for CASSQQGSYEQYF.

This clone is labeled as medium-sized. V gene TRBV19 combines with J gene TRBJ2-2, with 7 bases that match TRBD2. In germline, CDR1 is LNHDA, CDR2 SQIVND (reference sequence). The CDR3 is 15 amino acids. V lost 5 bases and J lost 1; bases outside the gene matches: 4. The CDR3 coding sequence is TGTGCCAGTAGTCGCCTAGCGGAGAACACCGGGGAGCTGTTTTTT. Protein sequence: CASSRLAENTGELFF. Supplemented by reference TRBV19 and TRBJ2-2, the full variable domain reads DGGITQSPKYLFRKEGQNVTLSCEQNLNHDAMYWYRQDPGQGLRLIYYSQIVNDFQKGDIAEGYSVSREKKESFPLTVTSAQKNPTAFYLCASSRLAENTGELFFGEGSRLTVL.